Included here is one T cell receptor beta chain sequence, with context. The data stem from a study of blood T cell repertoires in COVID-19. Study summary: Donors in the United States, Italy and Spain gave samples during acute or convalescent COVID-19. T cells, B-cell-depleted T cells, or PBMCs provided the cDNA or gDNA that served as material.

Source study methods: Cell counts per sample came from amplifying reference gene primers. Measured with immunoSEQ multiplex PCR; TCRdb has only the in-frame clones, and not every one. V and J calls and clone size follow that table, whereas D and trimming were derived from the DNA. There are some 200,000 clones in the sample; 84% occur only once, and around 5.5% lies in the top ten. This TCR came from a woman aged 60 to 75 who had recovered from COVID-19. Sequencing input: peripheral blood.

As DNA, the CDR3 is TGTGCCAGCAGTACCGGTAGCCATATGAACACTGAAGCTTTCTTT. It specifies CASSTGSHMNTEAFF. The rearrangement links TRBV27 to TRBJ1-1; no clear D. Trimming pared 5 bases from V and 0 bases from J, leaving 13 bases between. The CDR3 consists of 15 residues. Germline V gene sequence: CDR1 MNHEY, CDR2 SMNVEV (reference sequence).